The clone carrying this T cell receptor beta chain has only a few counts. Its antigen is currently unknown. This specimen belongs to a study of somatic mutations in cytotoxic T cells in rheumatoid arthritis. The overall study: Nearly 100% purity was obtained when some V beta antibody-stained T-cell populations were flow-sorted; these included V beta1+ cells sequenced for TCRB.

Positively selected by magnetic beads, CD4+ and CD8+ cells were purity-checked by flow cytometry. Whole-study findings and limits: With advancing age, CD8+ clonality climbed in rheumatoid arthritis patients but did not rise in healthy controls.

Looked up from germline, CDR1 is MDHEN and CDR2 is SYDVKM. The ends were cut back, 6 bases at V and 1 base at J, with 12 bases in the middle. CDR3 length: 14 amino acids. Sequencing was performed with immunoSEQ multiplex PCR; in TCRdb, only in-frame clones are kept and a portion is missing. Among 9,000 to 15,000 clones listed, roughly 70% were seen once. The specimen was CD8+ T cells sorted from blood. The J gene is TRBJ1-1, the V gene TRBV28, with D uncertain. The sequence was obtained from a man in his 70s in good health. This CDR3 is CASSHTAKNTEAFF. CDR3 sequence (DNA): TGTGCCAGCAGCCATACCGCCAAGAACACTGAAGCTTTCTTT.